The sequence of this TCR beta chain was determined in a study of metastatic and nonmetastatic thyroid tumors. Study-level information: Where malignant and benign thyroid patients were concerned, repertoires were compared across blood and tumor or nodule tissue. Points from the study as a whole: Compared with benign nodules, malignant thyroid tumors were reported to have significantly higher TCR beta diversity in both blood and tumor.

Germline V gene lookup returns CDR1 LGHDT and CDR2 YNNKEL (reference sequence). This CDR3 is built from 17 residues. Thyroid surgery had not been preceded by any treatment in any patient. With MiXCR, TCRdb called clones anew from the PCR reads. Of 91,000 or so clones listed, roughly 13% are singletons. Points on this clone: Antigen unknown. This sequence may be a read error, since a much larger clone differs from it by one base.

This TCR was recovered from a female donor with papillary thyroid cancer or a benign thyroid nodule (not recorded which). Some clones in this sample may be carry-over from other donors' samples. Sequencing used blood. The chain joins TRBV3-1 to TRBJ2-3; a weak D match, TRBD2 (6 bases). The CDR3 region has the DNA TGTGCCAACAGCGGGCTTTGGGGCGTTACTAGCACAGATACGCAGTATTTT. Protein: CANSGLWGVTSTDTQYF.